This T cell receptor beta chain emerged from a study of T cells in Graves' hyperthyroidism and ophthalmopathy. Regions amplified from RNA transcripts were the TCR beta CDR3 regions. Using the HTBI primer set, a first-round RT-PCR was run on the TCR CDR3. One entry per CDR3 protein, called by TCRdb with MiXCR from the multiplex PCR reads. The repertoire has approximately 720,000 distinct CDR3 sequences, around 20% of them found once; the top ten carry over 15%. Comment on this clonotype: Antigen unknown.

PBMCs were collected from an approximately 9 ml volume of fresh peripheral blood. The CDR3 sequence is 11 residues long. Germline V CDR1 and CDR2: DFQATT, SNEGSKA (reference sequence). The V end was cut by 2 bases, the J end by 9 bases, with 11 bases between. Study-wide findings and caveats: Prediction of ophthalmopathy progression came a median roughly 6.6 months pre-onset. Most thyroid clonotypes with frequency above 0.001 were detected in blood.

The sequenced material came from blood. The source is a woman in her fifties or sixties with Graves' hyperthyroidism that later progressed to Graves' ophthalmopathy. This chain links TRBV20-1 with TRBJ2-7; perhaps TRBD2 as D (5 bases). CDR3 coding DNA: TGCAGTGCTAGATCCCAGCGGTTGCAGTACTTC. Translation: CSARSQRLQYF.